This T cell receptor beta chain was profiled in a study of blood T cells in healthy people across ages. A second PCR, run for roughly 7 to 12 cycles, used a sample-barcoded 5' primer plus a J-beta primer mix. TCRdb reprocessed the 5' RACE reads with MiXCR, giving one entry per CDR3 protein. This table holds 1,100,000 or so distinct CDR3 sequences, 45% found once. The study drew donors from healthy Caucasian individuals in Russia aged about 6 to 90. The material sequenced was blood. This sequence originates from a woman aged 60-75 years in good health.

CDR3 loop: CASSVAGGRTYNEQFF. DNA for the CDR3: TGTGCCAGCAGCGTAGCGGGCGGGAGGACCTACAATGAGCAGTTCTTC. V and J are TRBV9 and TRBJ2-1; 8 bases are a match to TRBD2. The CDR3 is made up of 16 amino acids. The V segment lost 0 bases and the J segment 2 bases; nucleotides outside the gene matches: 4. Germline assignment: CDR1 SGDLS and CDR2 YYNGEE.